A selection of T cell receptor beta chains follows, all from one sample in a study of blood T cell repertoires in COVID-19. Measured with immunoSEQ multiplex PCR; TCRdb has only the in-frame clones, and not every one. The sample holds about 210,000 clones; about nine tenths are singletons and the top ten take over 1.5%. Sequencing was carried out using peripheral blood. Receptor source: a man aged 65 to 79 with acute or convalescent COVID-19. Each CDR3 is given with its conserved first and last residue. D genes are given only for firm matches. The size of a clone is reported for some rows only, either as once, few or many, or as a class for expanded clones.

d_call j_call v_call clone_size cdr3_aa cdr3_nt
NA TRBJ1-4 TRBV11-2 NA CASRVQGATNEKLFF TGTGCCAGCAGAGTACAGGGAGCAACTAATGAAAAACTGTTTTTT
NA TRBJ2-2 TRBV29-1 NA CSVKAGASTGELFF TGCAGCGTTAAAGCAGGGGCGAGCACCGGGGAGCTGTTTTTT
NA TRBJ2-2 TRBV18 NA CASSQGSGELFF TGTGCCAGCTCTCAGGGATCCGGGGAGCTGTTTTTT
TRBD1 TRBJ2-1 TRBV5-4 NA CASSLGGGVQYEQFF TGTGCCAGCAGCTTGGGAGGGGGCGTACAATATGAGCAGTTCTTC
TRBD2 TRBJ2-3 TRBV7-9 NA CASSLAATDTQYF TGTGCCAGCAGCCTAGCGGCCACAGATACGCAGTATTTT
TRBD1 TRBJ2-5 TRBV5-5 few CASSLSPQGKQETQYF TGTGCCAGCAGCTTGAGTCCACAGGGGAAACAAGAGACCCAGTACTTC
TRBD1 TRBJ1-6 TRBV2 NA CASHGGQGGTPLHF TGTGCCAGCCATGGAGGACAGGGGGGAACACCCCTCCACTTT
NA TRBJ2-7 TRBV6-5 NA CATARDYEQYF TGTGCCACCGCTCGGGACTACGAGCAGTACTTC
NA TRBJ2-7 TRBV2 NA CASRAGVLPYEQYF TGTGCCAGCAGGGCAGGGGTCCTCCCCTACGAGCAGTACTTC
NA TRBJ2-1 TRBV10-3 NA CAISGGGLAAYNEQFF TGTGCCATCAGTGGGGGGGGCCTAGCGGCTTACAATGAGCAGTTCTTC
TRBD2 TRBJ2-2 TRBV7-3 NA CASSLAGDTGELFF TGTGCCAGCAGCTTAGCGGGAGACACCGGGGAGCTGTTTTTT
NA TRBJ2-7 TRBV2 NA CASSEYRDSQAEQYF TGTGCCAGCAGTGAATACCGGGACTCCCAGGCCGAGCAGTACTTC
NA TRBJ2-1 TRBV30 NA CAWSVQGGEQFF TGTGCCTGGAGTGTACAGGGCGGTGAGCAGTTCTTC
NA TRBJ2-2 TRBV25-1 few CASSPPPSRGTGELFF TGTGCCAGCAGTCCTCCCCCCTCTAGAGGCACCGGGGAGCTGTTTTTT
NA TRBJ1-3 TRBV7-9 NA CASSVSQSSGNTIYF TGTGCCAGCAGCGTATCACAGTCTTCTGGAAACACCATATATTTT
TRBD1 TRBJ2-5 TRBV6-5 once CASRTGDVQETQYF TGTGCCAGCAGGACAGGGGATGTTCAGGAGACCCAGTACTTC
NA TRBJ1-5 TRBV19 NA CASTKSGGGASNQPQHF TGTGCCAGTACCAAATCTGGGGGGGGCGCGAGCAATCAGCCCCAGCATTTT
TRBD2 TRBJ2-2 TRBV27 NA CASRGLAVTGELFF TGTGCCAGCCGCGGACTAGCGGTCACCGGGGAGCTGTTTTTT
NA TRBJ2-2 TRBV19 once CASKRQGKGGDTGELFF TGTGCCAGTAAGCGTCAGGGTAAAGGGGGTGACACCGGGGAGCTGTTTTTT
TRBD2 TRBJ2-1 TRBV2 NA CASTAGLLYNEQFF TGTGCCAGCACAGCGGGACTCCTTTACAATGAGCAGTTCTTC
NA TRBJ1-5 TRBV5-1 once CASSFGGTGHPQHF TGCGCCAGCAGCTTTGGGGGGACCGGGCACCCCCAGCATTTT
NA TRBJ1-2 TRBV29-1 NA CSVEDPRNYGYTF TGCAGCGTTGAAGACCCCCGGAACTATGGCTACACCTTC
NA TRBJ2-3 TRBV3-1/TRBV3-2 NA CASSSRLSTDTQYF TGTGCCAGCAGCTCCCGACTCAGCACAGATACGCAGTATTTT
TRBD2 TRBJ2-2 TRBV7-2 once CASSPPSGRVFNTGELFF TGTGCCAGCAGCCCCCCTAGCGGGAGAGTGTTTAACACCGGGGAGCTGTTTTTT
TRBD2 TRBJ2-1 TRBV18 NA CASSRASGSNEQFF TGTGCCAGCTCACGGGCTAGCGGGAGCAATGAGCAGTTCTTC
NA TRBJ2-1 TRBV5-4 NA CASSLDGWSSYNEQFF TGTGCCAGCAGCTTGGACGGATGGAGCTCCTACAATGAGCAGTTCTTC